The 5 T cell receptor beta chains reported below all come from one sample, sequenced in a study of human CD8 memory T cell subsets. UMI-labeled 5' RACE produced the TCR beta libraries. TCRdb reanalyzed the 5' RACE reads and collapses them to one entry per CDR3 protein, without DNA. There are more than 15,000 distinct CDR3 sequences in the sample, with around 6.2% held by the top ten. Material for sequencing was CD8+ stem-like memory T cells (TSCM and TCM) sorted from PBMCs. Specified subset: stem-like memory CD8 T cells (TSTEM), CCR7+ PD-1- TIGIT-. Receptor source: a human donor in good health.

This chain connects TRBV24-1 to TRBJ2-3; TCRdb names TRBD1, which stays unverified in the absence of DNA. The CDR3 runs 17 residues. Germline CDR1 and CDR2: KGHDR and SFDVKD. CDR3 amino acids: CATSDFNVGGSTDTQYF.

V and J are TRBV6-5 and TRBJ2-6. Germline V lookup: CDR1 MNHEY, CDR2 SVGAGI. The CDR3 totals 15 residues. The CDR3 loop is CASSYSSSGANVLTF.

This chain joins TRBV11-2 and TRBJ2-7; without DNA, the TCRdb call of TRBD1 cannot be checked. This CDR3 is 15 amino acids long. CDR1 is SGHAT and CDR2 is FQNNGV in the germline V gene. CDR3 in amino acids: CASSLYGGAGYEQYF.

This chain connects TRBV20-1 to TRBJ2-7. The V gene's germline CDR1 is DFQATT and CDR2 SNEGSKA (reference sequence). The CDR3 runs to 15 residues. The chain's CDR3 is CSAREVTGDYYEQYF.

This chain links TRBV2 with TRBJ2-1; as DNA is missing, the TRBD1 call by TCRdb cannot be tested. The CDR3 is made up of 15 amino acids. The V gene's germline CDR1 is SNHLY and CDR2 FYNNEI. The chain's CDR3 is CASSNRGLGYNEQFF.